Listed below are T cell receptor beta chains from one sample, sequenced in a study of blood T cells in healthy people across ages. TCRdb re-called the 5' RACE reads with MiXCR, one entry per CDR3 protein. There are 750,000 to 950,000 distinct CDR3 sequences in the sample; just under 30% occur only once, and about 9.4% lies in the top ten. These data were also filed under a second study, of T cells of mothers and their children.

Input material: blood. The receptor set was obtained from a woman aged 40 to 49 in good health. CDR3s include the opening cysteine and the closing phenylalanine or tryptophan. The order of the fields is J gene, V gene, CDR3 protein.

J: TRBJ1-2; V: TRBV2; CDR3: CASSDRGVGYGYTF
J: TRBJ2-3; V: TRBV20-1; CDR3: CSANSGGDTQYF
J: TRBJ2-3; V: TRBV20-1; CDR3: CSARDIAGLAGGTQYF
J: TRBJ2-1; V: TRBV29-1; CDR3: CSGGYDEQFF
J: TRBJ1-1; V: TRBV20-1; CDR3: CSAAGTENTEAFF
J: TRBJ2-5; V: TRBV7-3; CDR3: CASSPGSGQETQYF
J: TRBJ2-1; V: TRBV6-4; CDR3: CASSDGLQGNEQFF
J: TRBJ2-6; V: TRBV27; CDR3: CASSWGDREFGVLTF
J: TRBJ2-1; V: TRBV12-3/TRBV12-4; CDR3: CASSEDPGEWNEQFF
J: TRBJ2-5; V: TRBV15; CDR3: CATSRILYSSQETQYF
J: TRBJ1-1; V: TRBV7-9; CDR3: CASSRVFQGNTEAFF
J: TRBJ1-1; V: TRBV28; CDR3: CASSPRTGYTEAFF
J: TRBJ1-2; V: TRBV2; CDR3: CASSDLTGSGYTF
J: NA; V: TRBV5-1; CDR3: CASSSLTDRYEQYF
J: TRBJ2-7; V: TRBV28; CDR3: CASSSGIYEQYF
J: TRBJ1-5; V: TRBV20-1; CDR3: CSASYYRGLGQPQHF
J: TRBJ2-5; V: TRBV7-8; CDR3: CASSPTVETQYF